Given below is one T cell receptor beta chain in context. The CDR3 consists of 12 residues. V was cut by 5 bases and J by 4 bases, with 9 bases left in between. Germline V gene lookup returns CDR1 LNHDA and CDR2 SQIVND (reference sequence). Assay used: immunoSEQ multiplex PCR; TCRdb lists only in-frame clones, some missing. Of some 300,000 clones in the sample, around 85% are singletons; the top ten hold around 2%. The data stem from a study of Ad26.COV2.S vaccination and SARS-CoV-2 variants. As for treatment: around 19 received Ad26.COV2.S at low or high dose, single or two shots; 5 received placebo; per-sample allocation not given. All samples were drawn on day 63, counting from the first vaccine or placebo injection.

The origin of this receptor is a person aged 18-65 years who received the Ad26.COV2.S COVID-19 vaccine or a placebo. The chain employs TRBV19 and TRBJ2-7; TRBD2 might be the D (6 bases). The sample here was peripheral blood, taken in a trial of Ad26.COV2.S vaccine versus placebo. CDR3 in amino acids: CASSPGLYEQYF. CDR3 in DNA: TGTGCCAGTAGTCCGGGACTTTACGAGCAGTACTTC.